This paragraph covers one TCR beta chain sequence. Its antigen remains unidentified. The data stem from a study of cytomegalovirus exposure and HLA in healthy donors. The ends lost 4 bases at V and 4 bases at J; junction bases unmatched: 5. Germline V gene data show CDR1 as SGHDT and CDR2 as YYEEEE. The CDR3 spans 15 residues. Study-wide points: In a later analysis, TCR beta V- and J-gene trimming showed a link to a missense DCLRE1C variant. A reported reduction in N-insertions relative to the roughly 610-donor mean was seen in an Asian-associated ancestry cluster in a later analysis.

The PCR had 60 Vbeta and 13 Jbeta primers. Authors' data handling: The authors later counted 70 million to 85 million unique TCR beta chains, some 9.9 million of them shared. Libraries were prepared by immunoSEQ multiplex PCR; TCRdb keeps only in-frame clonotypes and omits some of them. Clone size and the V and J calls come from that table; the DNA yielded D and trimming. The data hold fewer than 100,000 clones, with over 65% observed a single time. The chain carries TRBV5-6 and TRBJ2-1, with 10 bases identical to TRBD2. The receptor was isolated from a woman in her fifties or sixties in good health and CMV-seronegative. The specimen sequenced was PBMCs. CDR3 loop: CASSTSGALYNEQFF. The DNA for the CDR3 is TGTGCCAGCAGCACTAGCGGGGCACTGTACAATGAGCAGTTCTTC.